This T cell receptor beta chain was sequenced during a study of cytomegalovirus exposure and HLA in healthy donors. Study outcomes and limitations: Within a later analysis, the majority of CMV-associated TCR beta chains appeared HLA-restricted. The authors judged a highly shared variant cluster likely a sequencing artifact. A later analysis linked more than 15,000 TCR beta sequences to HLA alleles at 0.05 false discovery rate.

As for this clone: Its antigen remains unidentified.

In germline, CDR1 is MNHNY, CDR2 SVGAGI (reference sequence). The CDR3 extends over 12 amino acids. V was cut by 5 bases and J by 3 bases, with 7 bases left in between. The primer mix had 60 Vbeta and 13 Jbeta primers. TCRdb's table, derived via immunoSEQ multiplex PCR, lists solely in-frame clones and lacks some. The repertoire has about 130,000 clones, approximately 82% of them found once; the top ten carry more than 1.5%. These donors counted as nominally healthy when sampled, but unrecorded immune exposures were likely. The specimen was PBMCs. This clonotype was sampled from a man aged 35-49 years in good health and CMV-seronegative. The chain couples TRBV6-6 to TRBJ1-1; weak D call: TRBD1 (5 bases). CDR3 DNA sequence: TGTGCCAGCAGTATAGGGGACACTGAAGCTTTCTTT. Protein: CASSIGDTEAFF.